Presented here are 21 T cell receptor beta chains from one specimen sequenced in a study of blood T cells in healthy people across ages. PCR was performed a second time for about 7 to 12 cycles using a sample-barcoded 5' primer and a J-beta primer mix. Via MiXCR, TCRdb re-called the 5' RACE reads, giving one row per CDR3 protein. The sample yields around 750,000 distinct CDR3 sequences, roughly 53% seen once. The sequenced sample was blood. The receptors originated from a man older than 75 in good health.

The chain links TRBV4-1 to TRBJ2-1; D remains unclear. The germline V and J ends were trimmed by 7 bases and 1 base, with 11 bases remaining between them. Germline-derived CDR1 and CDR2 are MGHRA and YSYEKL. This CDR3 is built from 14 residues. CDR3 region: CASNPGPSYNEQFF. The CDR3 DNA follows: TGCGCCAGCAACCCGGGTCCGTCCTACAATGAGCAGTTCTTC.

This clonotype appeared a few times. The chain carries TRBV24-1 and TRBJ2-7; D perhaps matches TRBD2 (5 bases). CDR1 and CDR2 from the germline V gene are KGHDR and SFDVKD. CDR3 length: 15 amino acids. V shed 4 bases and J shed 3 bases, with 15 bases lying between them. In DNA form, the CDR3 reads TGTGCCACCAGTGACCCCGGGAACGCGGACTACGAGCAGTACTTC. Translated, it gives CATSDPGNADYEQYF.

This clonotype was counted between two and nine times. The rearrangement uses TRBV18 and TRBJ2-3, with D perhaps matching TRBD2 (5 bases). Between the trimmed V and J ends, which lost 0 bases and 1 base, there was a span of 11 bases. The CDR3 loop spans 16 amino acids. The germline V gene encodes CDR1 KGHSH and CDR2 LQKENI. The CDR3 region is CASSPPDARGTDTQYF. For the CDR3, the DNA is TGTGCCAGCTCACCACCGGACGCGAGGGGCACAGATACGCAGTATTTT.

There are a few counts of this clonotype. V is TRBV29-1 and J is TRBJ2-7, with D possibly being TRBD2 (6 bases). Looked up from germline, CDR1 is SQVTM and CDR2 is ANQGSEA. Trimming pared 4 bases from V and 1 base from J, leaving 11 bases between. The CDR3 has 13 residues. This chain's CDR3 is CSVAVAASYEQYF. The CDR3 coding sequence is TGCAGCGTTGCGGTAGCGGCATCCTACGAGCAGTACTTC.

This clonotype was seen more than once but under ten times. The rearrangement links TRBV6-6 to TRBJ1-4; D remains ambiguous. The CDR3 extends over 14 amino acids. With 6 bases removed from V and 8 bases from J, the gap between germline ends came to 16 bases. Germline values: CDR1 MNHNY, CDR2 SVGAGI (reference sequence). The CDR3 DNA sequence: TGTGCCAGCAGGTCTGGACCTTTGAGCGAAAAACTGTTTTTT. This gives the protein CASRSGPLSEKLFF.

The chain carries TRBV20-1 and TRBJ2-1; 8 bases are shared with TRBD2. The germline V gene has CDR1 DFQATT and CDR2 SNEGSKA (reference sequence). The length of the CDR3 is 14 residues. The V and J ends lost 6 bases and 2 bases, in that order; junction bases with no gene match: 6. CDR3 in DNA: TGCAGTGCCTTAGCGGGACCAACCTACAATGAGCAGTTCTTC. Translating it yields CSALAGPTYNEQFF.

The gene calls are TRBV27 and TRBJ2-5; D might be TRBD1 or TRBD2, each matching 5 bases. V lost 3 bases, J lost 5 bases, and 16 bases lay in between. Germline loops: CDR1 MNHEY, CDR2 SMNVEV (reference sequence). CDR3 length: 15 residues. The chain's CDR3 is CASSLTRSWGETQYF. The CDR3, as DNA: TGTGCCAGCAGTTTGACTCGCTCCTGGGGGGAGACCCAGTACTTC.

The chain has TRBV5-5 and TRBJ1-2, with D tentatively TRBD1 (5 bases). The germline CDR1 and CDR2 sequences are SGHKS and YYEKEE (reference sequence). The CDR3 is made up of 14 amino acids. V was clipped by 4 bases and J by 7 bases, with 17 bases between them. CDR3: CASSPNTGIGGYTF. The CDR3 nucleotides read TGTGCCAGCAGCCCGAATACAGGAATAGGTGGCTACACCTTC.

This chain links TRBV2 with TRBJ2-5; 11 bases map to TRBD2. The V and J ends lost 6 bases and 5 bases, in that order; junction bases with no gene match: 17. Germline V CDR1 and CDR2: SNHLY, FYNNEI. The CDR3 sequence is 18 residues long. The CDR3 region has the DNA TGTGCCAGCAGGAGAGGACTAGCGGGCATGTCTGGACGGGAGACCCAGTACTTC. Translated: CASRRGLAGMSGRETQYF. The variable domain in full, completed from reference TRBV2 and TRBJ2-5, reads EPEVTQTPSHQVTQMGQEVILRCVPISNHLYFYWYRQILGQKVEFLVSFYNNEISEKSEIFDDQFSVERPDGSNFTLKIRSTKLEDSAMYFCASRRGLAGMSGRETQYFGPGTRLLVL.

The V gene is TRBV12-5, the J gene TRBJ2-5; 9 nucleotides align to TRBD1. Unmatched junction bases numbered 1, after V lost 2 bases and J lost 3 bases. The CDR3 extends over 14 amino acids. The germline gives CDR1 LGHNT, CDR2 FRNRAP. The CDR3 bases are TGTGCTAGTGGTTTGACAGGGGGCGAAGAGACCCAGTACTTC. Protein: CASGLTGGEETQYF.

The gene calls are TRBV5-1 and TRBJ1-2, with 7 bases fitting TRBD1. Germline CDR1 SGHRS, CDR2 YFSETQ. This CDR3 is 16 amino acids long. The V segment lost 7 bases and the J segment 5 bases; nucleotides outside the gene matches: 17. CDR3 bases: TGCGCCAGCCAAAGAAGGAGGGGGCAGGTGTATTATGGCTACACCTTC. Translation gives CASQRRRGQVYYGYTF.

V is TRBV6-2 or TRBV6-3 and J is TRBJ2-1; no firm D call. Near its end, the DNA agrees better with TRBJ2-7, so the J call may be wrong. The CDR3 is 17 amino acids. Germline lookup yields CDR1 MNHEY and CDR2 SVGEGT. CDR3 amino acids: CASSSPTLTYAYNEQYF. For the CDR3, the DNA is TGTGCCAGCAGTTCCCCGACTCTTACCTATGCCTACAATGAGCAGTACTTC.

The CDR3 nucleotides are TGTGCCAGCAGCTCATACGGGGGCCCCTATGGCTACACCTTC. It translates to CASSSYGGPYGYTF. This rearrangement joins TRBV12-3 or TRBV12-4 to TRBJ1-2, with D perhaps matching TRBD1 (6 bases). This CDR3 comprises 14 residues. V lost 6 bases to trimming and J lost 4 bases, with 15 bases between them.

The chain has TRBV14 and TRBJ2-1; D ambiguous. The length of the CDR3 is 14 residues. Trimming stripped 3 bases from V and 0 bases from J, with 6 bases between. CDR1 is SGHDN and CDR2 is FVKESK in the germline V gene. CDR3 nucleotides: TGTGCCAGCAGCCAGGCAGCCTCCTACAATGAGCAGTTCTTC. It is translated as CASSQAASYNEQFF. Combining the CDR3 with reference TRBV14 and TRBJ2-1 gives the whole variable domain EAGVTQFPSHSVIEKGQTVTLRCDPISGHDNLYWYRRVMGKEIKFLLHFVKESKQDESGMPNNRFLAERTGGTYSTLKVQPAELEDSGVYFCASSQAASYNEQFFGPGTRLTVL.

A word on this clonotype: This sequence may be a read error, since a much larger clone differs from it by one base. The chain employs TRBV25-1 and TRBJ2-7, with TRBD2 matching over 7 bases. CDR1 MGHDK and CDR2 SYGVNS come from the germline V gene. The CDR3 runs 14 residues. The V gene end was trimmed by 4 bases and the J gene end by 7 bases; junction bases not matched to a gene: 10. This CDR3 reads CASSVASGHNEQYF. CDR3 DNA sequence: TGTGCCAGCAGTGTGGCTAGCGGACACAATGAGCAGTACTTC.

The chain has TRBV12-3 or TRBV12-4 and TRBJ1-5; 7 nucleotides match TRBD1. The CDR3 consists of 15 residues. Trimming took 6 bases from V and 2 from J; bases not matched to a gene: 7. Here the CDR3 reads CASRRTGGGNQPQHF. CDR3 sequence (DNA): TGTGCCAGCAGGAGGACAGGAGGGGGCAATCAGCCCCAGCATTTT.

The rearrangement joins TRBV10-1 to TRBJ2-3; the D gene is possibly TRBD1 (5 bases). This CDR3 region has 13 residues. Germline values: CDR1 WNHNN, CDR2 SYGVQD (reference sequence). Trimming shortened V by 0 bases and J by 14 bases, and 15 bases separated the two germline ends. DNA of the CDR3: TGCGCCAGCAGTGAGTCGGTAGACAGAGACGCGTATTTT. Translated: CASSESVDRDAYF.

The chain joins TRBV9 to TRBJ2-6, with 7 bases identical to TRBD1. The CDR3 is 16 amino acids. CDR1 and CDR2 (germline): SGDLS, YYNGEE. V lost 3 bases and J lost 3; bases outside the gene matches: 6. The CDR3 is CASSADRVVGANVLTF. The DNA for the CDR3 is TGTGCCAGCAGCGCAGACAGGGTGGTTGGGGCCAACGTCCTGACTTTC.

This clonotype showed up just a few times. The rearrangement uses TRBV12-3 or TRBV12-4 and TRBJ2-7, with TRBD2 matching 13 bases. The CDR3 spans 15 residues. V trimming: 5 bases; J trimming: 4 bases; junction bases outside the gene matches: 5. CDR3 residues: CASSIGTSGIYEQYF. DNA of the CDR3: TGTGCCAGCAGTATCGGGACTAGCGGGATTTACGAGCAGTACTTC.

A few counts support this clonotype. The chain combines TRBV2 with TRBJ2-3, with D perhaps TRBD2 (5 bases). Deletions cut 8 bases from V and 2 bases from J, with 8 bases between. This CDR3 comprises 12 residues. Looked up from germline, CDR1 is SNHLY and CDR2 is FYNNEI. DNA of the CDR3: TGTGCCAGCCAGAGGGACACAGATACGCAGTATTTT. As protein: CASQRDTDTQYF.

The CDR3 coding sequence is TGTGCCAGCAGCCATGGACACCAAGAGACCCAGTACTTC. This encodes CASSHGHQETQYF. The chain is built from TRBV3-1 and TRBJ2-5; the D is unclear. Trimming took 3 bases from V and 0 from J, leaving 5 bases between them. The CDR3 covers 13 residues. Germline CDR1 and CDR2: LGHDT and YNNKEL (reference sequence).